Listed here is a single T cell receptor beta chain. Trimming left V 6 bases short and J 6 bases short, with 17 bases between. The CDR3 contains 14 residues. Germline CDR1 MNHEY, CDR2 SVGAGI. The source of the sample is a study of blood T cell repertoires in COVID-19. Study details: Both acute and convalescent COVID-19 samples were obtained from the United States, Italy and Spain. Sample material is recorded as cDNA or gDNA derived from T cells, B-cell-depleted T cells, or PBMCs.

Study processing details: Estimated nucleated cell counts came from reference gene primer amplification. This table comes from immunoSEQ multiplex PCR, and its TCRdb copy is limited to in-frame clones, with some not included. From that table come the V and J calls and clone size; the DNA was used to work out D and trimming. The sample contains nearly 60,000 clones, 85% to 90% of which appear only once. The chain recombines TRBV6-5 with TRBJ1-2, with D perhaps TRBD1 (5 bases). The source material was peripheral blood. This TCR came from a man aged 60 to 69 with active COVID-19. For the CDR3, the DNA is TGTGCCAGCAGAGCGACGGGGGTACGCGATGGCTACACCTTC. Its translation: CASRATGVRDGYTF.